The entry below gives a single TCR beta chain sequence along with its context. The antigen remains unidentified. These data originate in a study of CD8 T cells in Susac syndrome. The CDR3 has 15 residues. J gave up 7 bases and V 0 bases, and 4 bases lay outside the gene matches. Germline CDR1 MNHNY, CDR2 SVGAGI (reference sequence). Roughly 0.45 to 1 ug RNA was reverse transcribed with random hexamers. Amplification of TCR beta CDR3 across 54 Vbeta and 13 Jbeta was performed with immunoSEQ multiplex PCR. Via MiXCR, TCRdb re-called the immunoSEQ multiplex PCR reads, giving one row per CDR3 protein. The sample comprises around 59,000 distinct CDR3 sequences, just over 90% of which are singletons, and approximately 0.21% rests with the top ten. The study, taken as a whole, reports: It was acknowledged in the study that the number of individuals who were included in its TCR sequencing and HLA analysis was relatively small.

Sequencing of TCR beta was performed on blood CD8+ and CD4+ T cells. Age- and sex-matched healthy donors served as the control group. The sequence was obtained from a human donor in good health. The rearrangement links TRBV6-6 to TRBJ2-3; 10 bases are a match to TRBD2. The sequencing input was CD8+ T cells from PBMCs. The CDR3 DNA reads as TGTGCCAGCAGTTACTCGAGCGGGGGGGCATATACGCAGTATTTT. It yields the protein CASSYSSGGAYTQYF.